This TCR beta chain is from a study of cytomegalovirus exposure and HLA in healthy donors (dated by TCRdb to 2017 to 2019). At the level of the whole study: In an earlier analysis of under 750 of the donors, around 290 Gb of sequence data and 90 million to 120 million unique TCR beta sequences from 150 million to 200 million T cells were reported. The study combined high-throughput TCR immunosequencing, statistical association of individual TCRs with disease status, and machine learning to predict cytomegalovirus infection status. Every discovery cohort repertoire had been produced on one sequencing platform. The number of donors typed differed by locus, with about 620-630 for A, B, C, DRB1 and DQB1, 522 for DQA1, about 610 for DPA1, and around 450 for DPB1. Five DR-DQ haplotypes were handled as single units for association and clustering, since linkage in the cohort was strong. Donor age, sex, ethnicity and CMV serostatus were compiled alongside the repertoire data. In a later genetic analysis, genome-wide SNP genotypes for 398 of the 666 donors were used, and that subset was treated as a discovery cohort. A later analysis re-examined previously published TCR beta repertoires from around 670 donors and added high-resolution HLA genotyping to investigate patterns of TCR occurrence. The study used immunosequencing to profile the T cell repertoires of 600 to 850 subjects and linked those repertoires to cytomegalovirus serostatus. An earlier analysis of approximately 630 of the donors applied high-throughput TCR beta sequencing to assess whether each TCR beta V gene segment acted as functional or pseudogenic. Approximately 310 gigabases of sequencing data and some 85 million unique TCR sequences were included in an early release covering about 700 HLA-typed donors. Rather than using new phenotypic data, the later analysis identified candidate immune exposures from TCR beta sequences and from how often those sequences occurred across donors. The study was designed to test whether signatures of past pathogen exposure could be identified by cataloging public T cell receptors. Of the 300 to 500 genotyped donors, 80% to 90% were placed in the genetic ancestry cluster associated with self-reported Caucasian donors. In addition to the first cohort of 650 to 750 subjects, a separate validation cohort of over 90 different subjects was used. Across 398 genotyped donors of the cohort, an average of roughly 230,000 unique TCR beta nucleotide sequences per donor were sequenced, and roughly a sixth of those sequences were non-productive. HLA typing covered class I and class II loci at four-digit resolution. Overall study outcomes, separate from this receptor: Assigning TCR associations to individual alleles was difficult when HLA alleles, especially DR and DQ, strongly co-occurred. According to a later genetic analysis, donors in an Asian-associated ancestry cluster had fewer N-insertions in productive TCRs than the approximately 610-donor mean. Immune exposure information for the cohort was limited to CMV serostatus. The earlier analysis of fewer than 750 of the donors excluded 15 to 20 rarely observed V segments, including chromosome 9 orphons, because counts were too low. Because the 87-base-pair reads could not distinguish some IMGT-functional V segments, including TRBV6-2 and TRBV6-3, those segments were excluded. In this cohort, only TCR beta chains were sequenced, and detectable features were limited by the absence of alpha or paired-chain data. The classifier was reported to diagnose cytomegalovirus status with high specificity and sensitivity in both the original and validation cohorts. According to a later analysis, parvovirus B19, influenza, CMV and Epstein-Barr virus appeared linked to several top co-occurrence clusters. A cluster of highly shared sequence variants was judged likely to represent a technical artifact of the sequencing pipeline. Correlated functional status among segregating V segments might reflect linkage disequilibrium, but an unknown experimental factor could not be ruled out. In a later analysis, TCR association rates were found to vary across HLA loci, with the most associated TCRs seen for DRB1 alleles and the fewest for HLA-C alleles. Presence/absence analyses assumed roughly uniform sequencing depth across donors, an assumption that may not hold. In vitro tests confirmed that three of the cytomegalovirus-associated TCR beta chains recognize cytomegalovirus antigens. A later genetic analysis associated a missense DCLRE1C variant with V-gene and J-gene trimming of TCR beta chains, and an independent cohort replicated the association. Most TCR sequences were seen in very few donors, while some public TCRs were found in many individuals. In an earlier analysis of 500 to 650 of the donors, most TCR beta V segments appeared in productive rearrangements about 90% or about 30% of the time, broadly matching IMGT annotations. Because some donors lacked HLA typing at each locus, the association tests relied only on the typed subset. A further reported finding was that TCR beta sequences accurately predicted the HLA-A and HLA-B alleles for most subjects in the first cohort. In a later analysis, some 18,000 TCR beta sequences were associated with specific HLA alleles at a false discovery rate of 0.05. A total of 150 to 200 TCR beta chains were listed by the study as associated with cytomegalovirus. A later analysis found that most CMV-associated TCR beta chains appeared HLA-restricted, with HLA associations seemingly driven largely by CMV exposure. It was suggested by the authors that the approach could potentially be generalized to other disease states and immunological phenotypes. In a later analysis, HLA-associated TCR beta chains were found to be more clonally expanded and to have lower generation probabilities than equally common non-associated chains.

To note about this clone: Its antigen has not been determined. The sample holds no much larger clone one base away, and base qualities are not on file.

The cohort consisted of approximately 690 healthy bone marrow donors. All cohort members were sampled while nominally healthy, although unrecorded immune exposures were likely present. The donor tested CMV seronegative, placing the donor among the 350 to 400 seronegative members of the cohort. Every donor gave a peripheral blood sample, and the peripheral blood mononuclear cells from that sample were used for TCR beta sequencing. Genomic DNA was extracted from the blood cell samples with the Qiagen DNeasy Blood Extraction Kit. Library prep was done by the immunoSEQ multiplex PCR assay. For the multiplex PCR, a mixture combining 60 forward primers for TCR Vbeta segments and 13 reverse primers for TCR Jbeta segments was used. The CDR3 region of rearranged TCR beta genes was amplified from genomic DNA with a multiplex PCR assay. On the Illumina HiSeq System, the amplified TCR beta libraries were sequenced as 87-base-pair reads. The original methods were these. Across the 700 or so repertoires, a later analysis counted 60 million to 90 million unique TCR beta chains, approximately 12 million of which were shared by at least two donors. A nearest-neighbor algorithm error-corrected the raw reads and collapsed the reads into unique sequences, merging closely related sequences to remove PCR and sequencing errors. CDR3 sequences were aligned to IMGT reference sequences to assign V, D and J gene segments. For a sequence to be retained, a match of at least six nucleotides to both a V gene segment and a J gene segment was required. A rearrangement was called productive if the CDR3 had no stop codons and remained in frame with V and J, and every other rearrangement was called non-productive. CDR3 was defined according to IMGT convention as the region running from the second conserved V-encoded cysteine to the conserved J-encoded phenylalanine. The earlier analysis of about 500 of the donors excluded sequences that lacked an unambiguous match to a single V gene segment. In an earlier analysis of almost 600 of the donors, a V segment was called functional when productive rearrangements were above 56.7%, and segregating when the standard deviation between donors exceeded 5%. A statistical classification framework was developed to diagnose cytomegalovirus status using the catalog of TCR beta chain sequences. A later analysis assigned V and J genes by comparing TCR nucleotide sequences with IMGT/GENE-DB human TR gene sequences. The TCRdist pipeline was used in a later analysis to assign CDR3 sequences and most-parsimonious VDJ recombination scenarios. In a later analysis, every TCR beta chain was defined by the combination of its CDR3 amino acid sequence and its V-gene family, and reads without a unique V-gene family were dropped. As a way to deal with suspected cross-contamination and a sequencing artifact, a later analysis dropped more than 500 nucleotide sequences that were highly shared and had low generation probability. In a later analysis, a clonal expansion index for each public chain was calculated from normalized within-repertoire ranks of inferred template counts. In a later analysis, generation probabilities were computed with a VDJ recombination model fitted to out-of-frame rearrangements, and the resulting probabilities were checked against IGoR. In a later analysis, TCR-TCR, TCR-HLA and TCR-CMV co-occurrence was scored with hypergeometric tests, and a repertoire-size bias correction was applied to TCR pairs. False discovery rates were estimated in a later analysis by permuting HLA or CMV assignments 20 times. In a later analysis, co-occurring TCRs were grouped using DBSCAN, and TCRdist sequence similarity was added for clustering within HLA-allele-positive subsets. Repertoires with fewer than 30,000 or more than 120,000 public chains, plus five repertoires with anomalous nucleotide sharing, were excluded from co-occurrence clustering. TCRdb re-hosts the immuneACCESS table, in-frame sequences only. Its copies lack some clones; in the studies checked, an unresolved V gene accounts for under half of them, and the cause for the rest is not known. D and trimming were read from the DNA, whereas the V and J calls and clone size are those reported in that table. In this sample the table shows over 100,000 clones, roughly 79% of which occur a single time. Around 2.1% of the sample goes to the ten largest clones.

The CDR3 starts with the cysteine, ends with the phenylalanine, and has 12 residues. Left in the record is the CDR3 DNA by itself, 36 bases read in frame from the first base. V and J lose 9 bases and 4 bases, and a span of 13 bases separates them. Reading the germline V gene (reference sequence) gives CDR1 LNHDA and CDR2 SQIVND. The sequence was obtained from a woman younger than 45 in good health and CMV-seronegative. Sequenced sample: PBMCs. Rearrangement joined TRBV19 to TRBJ2-7, and possibly TRBD2, on 7 matching bases. The CDR3 in this case is CASRGAGYEQYF. Read as DNA, the sequence is TGTGCCAGCCGGGGGGCTGGTTACGAGCAGTACTTC.